The present entry profiles one TCR beta chain with its context. Other DNA sequences in the sample encode the same CDR3. The entry originates in a study of cytomegalovirus exposure and HLA in healthy donors. This CDR3 spans 14 amino acids. The V end lost 1 base, the J end lost 4 bases, and 10 bases lay between the germline ends. Germline values: CDR1 MNHEY, CDR2 SMNVEV (reference sequence). Researchers ran the PCR with 60 Vbeta and 13 Jbeta primers. TCRdb keeps only in-frame clones here, not all; method: immunoSEQ multiplex PCR. The sample carries some 150,000 clones, about four fifths recorded once. V usage is TRBV27 and J usage is TRBJ1-1; possibly TRBD1 for D (5 bases). The source material was PBMCs. This TCR came from a woman in her twenties or thirties in good health and CMV-seropositive. The CDR3 sequence: CASSLYRRGTEAFF. The CDR3, as DNA: TGTGCCAGCAGTTTATACAGGCGGGGCACTGAAGCTTTCTTT.